The clone carrying this T cell receptor beta chain came up a few times. What it recognizes is unknown. Profiling relied on immunoSEQ multiplex PCR, and the TCRdb table lists in-frame clones only, not all of them. This table holds tens of thousands of clones, around 55% found once. This CDR3 comprises 13 residues. The V gene end was trimmed by 8 bases and the J gene end by 3 bases; junction bases not matched to a gene: 6. The germline gives CDR1 MRHNA, CDR2 SNTAGT. The data belong to a study of cytotoxic CD8 clonotypes in ibrutinib-treated CLL. Findings and limits, study-wide: At ibrutinib response, clonality increased, and at progression it declined back toward baseline. T-cell clonality at baseline went above that of age-matched healthy donors and rose and fell with circulating CD8+ T-cell counts.

The chain is built from TRBV6-4 and TRBJ1-1, with 7 bases that match TRBD1. This sample comprised PBMCs, obtained after 24 months of ibrutinib treatment. The TCR originated in a human donor with chronic lymphocytic leukemia. CDR3 in amino acids: CASPTGDDTEAFF. The DNA for the CDR3 is TGTGCCAGCCCTACAGGGGACGACACTGAAGCTTTCTTT.